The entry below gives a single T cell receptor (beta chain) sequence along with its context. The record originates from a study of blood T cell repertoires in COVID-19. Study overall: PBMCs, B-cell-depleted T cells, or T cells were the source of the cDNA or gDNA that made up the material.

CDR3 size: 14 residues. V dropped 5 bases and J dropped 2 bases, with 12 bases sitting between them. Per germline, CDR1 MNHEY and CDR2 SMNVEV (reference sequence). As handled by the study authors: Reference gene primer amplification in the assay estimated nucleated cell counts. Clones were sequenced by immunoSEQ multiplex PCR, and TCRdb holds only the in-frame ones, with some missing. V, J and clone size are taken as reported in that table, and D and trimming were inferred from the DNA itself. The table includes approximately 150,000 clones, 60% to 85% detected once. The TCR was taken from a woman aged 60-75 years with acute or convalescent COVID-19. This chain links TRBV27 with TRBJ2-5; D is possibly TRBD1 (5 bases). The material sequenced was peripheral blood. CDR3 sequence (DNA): TGTGCCAGCAGTACTGGCAGGGTACAAGAGACCCAGTACTTC. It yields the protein CASSTGRVQETQYF.